This T cell receptor beta chain was profiled in a study of T cells expressing NK-cell markers. TCR beta libraries carry UMIs added by 5'RACE template switching. Reanalyzing the 5' RACE reads, TCRdb keeps one entry per CDR3 protein, without DNA. The sample totals 150,000 to 180,000 distinct CDR3 sequences. The sample was blood T cells: a sorted CD56 or NKG2C T cell subset, CD4+ or CD8+ T cells, or bulk PBMC T cells (not recorded which). The sequence was collected from a woman aged 45-59 years in good health.

CDR3 protein: CASSHTGPSYNEQFF. V is TRBV27 and J is TRBJ2-1; TCRdb names TRBD1, which stays unverified in the absence of DNA. Germline-derived CDR1 and CDR2 are MNHEY and SMNVEV (reference sequence). This CDR3 contains 15 residues.